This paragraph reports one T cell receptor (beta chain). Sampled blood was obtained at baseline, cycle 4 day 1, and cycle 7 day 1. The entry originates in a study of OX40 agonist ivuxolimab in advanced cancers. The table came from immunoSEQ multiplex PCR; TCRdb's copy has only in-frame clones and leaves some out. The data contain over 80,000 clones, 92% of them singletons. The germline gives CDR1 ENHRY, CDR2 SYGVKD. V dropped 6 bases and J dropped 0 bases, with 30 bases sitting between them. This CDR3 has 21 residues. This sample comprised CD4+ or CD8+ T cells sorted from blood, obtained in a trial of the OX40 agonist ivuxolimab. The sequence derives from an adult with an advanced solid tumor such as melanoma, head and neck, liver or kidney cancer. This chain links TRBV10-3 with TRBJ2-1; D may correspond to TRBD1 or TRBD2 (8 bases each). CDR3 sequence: CAIRGQTPGGGRIISYNEQFF. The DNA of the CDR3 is TGTGCCATCAGGGGACAAACTCCAGGGGGCGGGAGGATAATCTCCTACAATGAGCAGTTCTTC.